The 25 T cell receptor beta chains listed next were all sequenced from one sample in a study of PD-L1 blockade in urothelial cancer. Clones were read by immunoSEQ multiplex PCR, and TCRdb kept only the in-frame ones, dropping some. The table lists about 41,000 clones, 70% to 85% of them singletons. The material sequenced was PBMCs, taken around atezolizumab (anti-PD-L1) treatment. The receptors here all came from a man aged 55 to 70 with urothelial cancer.

The rearrangement uses TRBV5-4 and TRBJ1-6; D remains unclear. Trimming removed 2 bases at V and 10 bases at J, with 13 bases between. The germline gives CDR1 SGHNT, CDR2 YYREEE (reference sequence). The CDR3 loop spans 14 amino acids. The CDR3 loop reads CASSLGSGESPLHF. The CDR3 nucleotides read TGTGCCAGCAGCTTAGGATCCGGAGAGTCACCCCTCCACTTT.

The CDR3 loop is CASSLLTGDSGEQFF. CDR3 nucleotide sequence: TGCGCCAGCAGCTTGTTGACAGGGGACAGCGGTGAGCAGTTCTTC. The V call is TRBV5-1, the J call TRBJ2-1, with 8 positions matching TRBD1. This CDR3 spans 15 amino acids. The germline V gene encodes CDR1 SGHRS and CDR2 YFSETQ. Trimming at V came to 1 base and at J to 9 bases, leaving 9 bases not matched to a gene.

The chain has TRBV28 and TRBJ1-5, with D possibly TRBD1 on 6 matching bases. The CDR3 totals 14 residues. V dropped 4 bases and J dropped 3 bases, with 10 bases sitting between them. Per the germline V gene, CDR1 is MDHEN and CDR2 is SYDVKM. For the CDR3, the DNA is TGTGCCAGCAGTTCCGGACAGTACAATCAGCCCCAGCATTTT. Amino acids: CASSSGQYNQPQHF.

The V and J genes are TRBV18 and TRBJ2-2, with 8 bases identical to TRBD1. Germline CDR1 is KGHSH and CDR2 is LQKENI. The length of the CDR3 is 15 residues. V dropped 6 bases and J dropped 3; count of bases not matched to a gene: 6. The CDR3 region is CASSQGQGHTGELFF. CDR3 nucleotides: TGTGCCAGCTCTCAAGGACAGGGCCACACCGGGGAGCTGTTTTTT.

This clone was counted a single time. This sequence joins TRBV7-2 and TRBJ1-1, with unresolved D. V lost 8 bases, J lost 5 bases, and 15 bases lay in between. Per the germline V gene, CDR1 is SGHTA and CDR2 is FQGNSA. The CDR3 length is 13 residues. CDR3 amino acids: CASRSQGGTEAFF. CDR3 coding DNA: TGTGCCAGCCGGTCTCAAGGAGGGACTGAAGCTTTCTTT.

This chain connects TRBV5-1 to TRBJ2-7; perhaps TRBD1 as D (5 bases). V shed 4 bases and J shed 7 bases, with 24 bases lying between them. The CDR3 totals 16 residues. The germline V gene encodes CDR1 SGHRS and CDR2 YFSETQ. As DNA, the CDR3 is TGCGCCAGCAGCCCATCTGGGGCAGCCTTGATACGGGAGCAGTACTTC. This translates into CASSPSGAALIREQYF.

The rearrangement uses TRBV5-1 and TRBJ2-1; D is perhaps TRBD2 (7 bases). Germline values: CDR1 SGHRS, CDR2 YFSETQ. This CDR3 is 16 amino acids long. With 0 bases removed from V and 9 bases from J, the gap between germline ends came to 19 bases. CDR3 in DNA: TGCGCCAGCAGCTTGGACGCGGGGGCCCCCCAATCTGAGCAGTTCTTC. Its translation is CASSLDAGAPQSEQFF. The whole variable domain, filled in from reference TRBV5-1 and TRBJ2-1, reads KAGVTQTPRYLIKTRGQQVTLSCSPISGHRSVSWYQQTPGQGLQFLFEYFSETQRNKGNFPGRFSGRQFSNSRSEMNVSTLELGDSALYLCASSLDAGAPQSEQFFGPGTRLTVL.

This chain joins TRBV5-1 and TRBJ2-1; 7 positions match TRBD1. With V trimmed by 3 bases and J by 7 bases, 7 bases remained unmatched. The germline V gene has CDR1 SGHRS and CDR2 YFSETQ. The CDR3 length is 14 residues. The CDR3, as DNA: TGCGCCAGCAGCTGGGACAGAGGGGTTAATGAGCAGTTCTTC. Protein sequence: CASSWDRGVNEQFF.

The rearrangement joins TRBV5-1 to TRBJ2-6; a possible D gene is TRBD2 (6 bases). V was trimmed by 4 bases and J by 3 bases, leaving 17 bases between them. Germline V gene lookup returns CDR1 SGHRS and CDR2 YFSETQ. The CDR3 is 17 amino acids. CDR3 protein: CASSRGTDFFGANVLTF. For the CDR3, the DNA is TGCGCCAGCAGCCGCGGGACGGATTTCTTTGGGGCCAACGTCCTGACTTTC.

The chain carries TRBV6-5 and TRBJ2-7; 7 bases match TRBD2. Looked up from germline, CDR1 is MNHEY and CDR2 is SVGAGI. This CDR3 comprises 15 residues. V lost 2 bases, J lost 5 bases, and 9 bases stayed unmatched. DNA of the CDR3: TGTGCCAGCAGTTACGGCTGGGGGGGTATCCACGAGCAGTACTTC. The encoded protein is CASSYGWGGIHEQYF.

The chain carries TRBV5-8 and TRBJ1-4; D unclear. The V end was cut by 0 bases, the J end by 7 bases, with 16 bases between. This CDR3 contains 16 residues. The germline V gene has CDR1 SGHTS and CDR2 YDEGEE. CDR3 in DNA: TGTGCCAGCAGCTTGGTTGTGGGTCAGGATTTTGAAAAACTGTTTTTT. This codes for CASSLVVGQDFEKLFF.

This clone was counted a few times. CDR3 amino acids: CASSVQGGQPQHF. CDR3 nucleotide sequence: TGTGCCAGTAGTGTACAGGGTGGTCAGCCCCAGCATTTT. The V and J genes are TRBV19 and TRBJ1-5; a weak D match, TRBD1 (6 bases). The CDR3 length is 13 residues. Trimming took off 5 bases at V and 6 bases at J, with 11 bases between the two ends. Germline V gene sequence: CDR1 LNHDA, CDR2 SQIVND (reference sequence).

In this sample, this clone turned up once. The V call is TRBV30, the J call TRBJ2-6, with D perhaps TRBD2 (6 bases). This CDR3 contains 15 residues. Germline CDR1 is GTSNPN and CDR2 is SVGIG (reference sequence). The V end was cut by 0 bases, the J end by 4 bases, with 10 bases between. Here the CDR3 DNA reads TGTGCCTGGAGTGTCGGAGGGAGCGGGGCCAACGTCCTGACTTTC. This codes for CAWSVGGSGANVLTF. The complete variable domain, with remaining parts taken from reference TRBV30 and TRBJ2-6, reads SQTIHQWPATLVQPVGSPLSLECTVEGTSNPNLYWYRQAAGRGLQLLFYSVGIGQISSEVPQNLSASRPQDRQFILSSKKLLLSDSGFYLCAWSVGGSGANVLTFGAGSRLTVL.

The chain couples TRBV7-9 to TRBJ2-6; D is unresolved. Per germline, CDR1 SEHNR and CDR2 FQNEAQ (reference sequence). The CDR3 extends over 16 amino acids. Trimming stripped 1 base from V and 2 bases from J, with 9 bases between. In DNA form, the CDR3 reads TGTGCCAGCAGCTTAGACAGTTCTCCTGGGGCCAACGTCCTGACTTTC. It is translated as CASSLDSSPGANVLTF.

The rearrangement uses TRBV2 and TRBJ2-3; the match to TRBD1 covers 7 bases. The junction had 7 bases not matched to a gene; V was cut back by 4 bases and J by 3 bases. This CDR3 spans 15 amino acids. The V gene's germline CDR1 is SNHLY and CDR2 FYNNEI. CDR3 DNA sequence: TGTGCCAGCAGTGCGGCCAAGGGGGCGACAGATACGCAGTATTTT. It encodes CASSAAKGATDTQYF.

The CDR3 DNA sequence: TGTGCCAGCAGTGCAACCGGGACAGGGAGCAATCAGCCCCAGCATTTT. Amino acid sequence: CASSATGTGSNQPQHF. The J gene is TRBJ1-5, the V gene TRBV6-1; TRBD1 matches 9 bases. CDR1 and CDR2 from the germline V gene are MNHNS and SASEGT. The J segment lost 1 base and the V segment lost 4 bases, leaving 5 bases of the junction unmatched. CDR3 length: 16 residues.

The chain couples TRBV6-6 to TRBJ2-7; 8 bases are shared with TRBD1. There are 14 residues in the CDR3. Germline loops: CDR1 MNHNY, CDR2 SVGAGI (reference sequence). The V gene end was trimmed by 5 bases and the J gene end by 3 bases; junction bases not matched to a gene: 6. The CDR3 spells CASSKGQGNYEQYF. CDR3 nucleotides: TGTGCCAGCAGTAAAGGACAGGGCAACTACGAGCAGTACTTC.

The chain is built from TRBV18 and TRBJ1-5; perhaps TRBD1 as D (6 bases). Germline CDR1 reads KGHSH; CDR2 reads LQKENI. The CDR3 has 14 amino acids. With 3 bases removed from V and 7 bases from J, the gap between germline ends came to 13 bases. The CDR3 DNA follows: TGTGCCAGCTCACCGGTCAGGGGTGAACAGCCCCAGCATTTT. It yields the protein CASSPVRGEQPQHF. Full variable domain (missing parts from reference TRBV18 and TRBJ1-5): NAGVMQNPRHLVRRRGQEARLRCSPMKGHSHVYWYRQLPEEGLKFMVYLQKENIIDESGMPKERFSAEFPKEGPSILRIQQVVRGDSAAYFCASSPVRGEQPQHFGDGTRLSIL.

The chain has TRBV30 and TRBJ1-1; a weak D match, TRBD1 (5 bases). V was cut by 1 base and J by 3 bases, with 12 bases left in between. The germline V gene has CDR1 GTSNPN and CDR2 SVGIG (reference sequence). This CDR3 has 14 amino acids. The CDR3 sequence: CAWSGSGGDTEAFF. CDR3 coding DNA: TGTGCCTGGAGTGGGTCCGGGGGGGACACTGAAGCTTTCTTT.

The chain joins TRBV7-9 to TRBJ2-1; 9 positions match TRBD2. The length of the CDR3 is 16 residues. Trimming at V came to 4 bases and at J to 6 bases, leaving 10 bases not matched to a gene. Germline CDR1 and CDR2: SEHNR and FQNEAQ (reference sequence). CDR3 loop: CASSSGTSFPLNEQFF. The CDR3 nucleotides are TGTGCCAGCAGCTCCGGGACTAGCTTCCCTCTCAATGAGCAGTTCTTC.

A single count supports this clone. V usage is TRBV28 and J usage is TRBJ1-5; D might be TRBD1 (5 bases). This CDR3 comprises 14 residues. Germline CDR1 MDHEN, CDR2 SYDVKM. The V end lost 2 bases, the J end lost 5 bases, and 10 bases lay between the germline ends. The CDR3, as DNA: TGTGCCAGCAGTTTAAAGGGGAAGCATCAGCCCCAGCATTTT. It yields the protein CASSLKGKHQPQHF.

The chain joins TRBV6-5 to TRBJ2-2, with 9 bases fitting TRBD1. The J segment lost 2 bases and the V segment lost 2 bases, leaving 0 bases of the junction unmatched. This CDR3 has 15 amino acids. Germline CDR1 reads MNHEY; CDR2 reads SVGAGI. The CDR3 spells CASSYTGGNTGELFF. In nucleotides, the CDR3 is TGTGCCAGCAGTTACACAGGGGGCAACACCGGGGAGCTGTTTTTT.

The V gene is TRBV7-9, the J gene TRBJ1-1, with TRBD1 as a possible D gene (5 bases). Germline V CDR1 and CDR2: SEHNR, FQNEAQ (reference sequence). Between the trimmed V and J ends, which lost 2 bases and 6 bases, there was a span of 10 bases. The CDR3 contains 13 residues. The CDR3 region has the DNA TGTGCCAGCAGCTTAAACGGAGGGGCTGAAGCTTTCTTT. Amino acids: CASSLNGGAEAFF.

This clone showed up just once. The V gene is TRBV2, the J gene TRBJ2-2, with TRBD1 identical over 10 bases. Germline CDR1 is SNHLY and CDR2 is FYNNEI. CDR3 size: 18 residues. V shed 3 bases, J shed 3 bases, and the junction held 10 bases outside the gene matches. The chain's CDR3 is CASSERLGTGVYTGELFF. CDR3 sequence (DNA): TGTGCCAGCAGTGAGAGACTAGGGACAGGGGTTTACACCGGGGAGCTGTTTTTT.

The V call is TRBV19, the J call TRBJ1-4; D is unclear. The V gene lost 3 bases and the J gene lost 4 bases, with 12 bases spanning the gap. This CDR3 region has 15 residues. Germline CDR1 is LNHDA and CDR2 is SQIVND (reference sequence). CDR3 protein: CASSMADRDNEKLFF. In DNA, the CDR3 is TGTGCCAGTAGTATGGCCGACCGGGATAATGAAAAACTGTTTTTT.